This T cell receptor beta chain was documented in a study of CD8 T cell repertoires and HIV-1 epitope variants. Study in general: Twenty-five autologous and known Gag and Nef epitope variant peptides each stimulated T cells separately. Tested: three Gag epitope families, Nef HW9 and YT9. Study-wide findings and caveats: Some ten TCR beta clonotypes were antigen-specific, 5 to 7 apparently recognizing autologous or escape variants.

Germline lookup yields CDR1 SNHLY and CDR2 FYNNEI. This CDR3 is 13 amino acids long. V trimming: 4 bases; J trimming: 6 bases; junction bases outside the gene matches: 1. About this clone itself: Its target is unknown.

Sequencing of TCR beta CDR3 used immunoSEQ survey depth. This table comes from immunoSEQ multiplex PCR, and its TCRdb copy is limited to in-frame clones, with some not included. Here the sample spans a few thousand clones, nearly 70% being singletons. The sample consisted of cultured CD8+ T cells derived from PBMCs. The rearrangement links TRBV2 to TRBJ2-1; 9 positions agree with TRBD1. The TCR originated in a male donor with HIV. The chain's CDR3 is CASSAGQGNEQFF. The CDR3 nucleotides read TGTGCCAGCAGTGCGGGACAGGGCAATGAGCAGTTCTTC.